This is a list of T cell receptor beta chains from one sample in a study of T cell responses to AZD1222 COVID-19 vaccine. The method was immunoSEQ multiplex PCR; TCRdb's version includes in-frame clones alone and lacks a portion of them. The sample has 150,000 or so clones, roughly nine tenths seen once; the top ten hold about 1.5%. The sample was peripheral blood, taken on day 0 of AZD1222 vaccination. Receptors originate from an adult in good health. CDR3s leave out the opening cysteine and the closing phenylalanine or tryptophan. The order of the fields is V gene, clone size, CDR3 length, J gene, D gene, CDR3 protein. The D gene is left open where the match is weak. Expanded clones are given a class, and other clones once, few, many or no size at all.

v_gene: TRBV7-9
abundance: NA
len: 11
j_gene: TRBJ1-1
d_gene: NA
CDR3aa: ASQGGLNTEAF

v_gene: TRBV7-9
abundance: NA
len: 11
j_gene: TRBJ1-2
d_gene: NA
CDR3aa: ASSLMANYGYT

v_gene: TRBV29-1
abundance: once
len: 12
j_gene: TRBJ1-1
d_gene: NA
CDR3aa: SVGTGPMNTEAF

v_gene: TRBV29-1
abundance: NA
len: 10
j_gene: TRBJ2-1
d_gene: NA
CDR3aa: SVEPLPGEQF

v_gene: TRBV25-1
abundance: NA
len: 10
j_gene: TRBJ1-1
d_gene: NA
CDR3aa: ASMLRDTEAF

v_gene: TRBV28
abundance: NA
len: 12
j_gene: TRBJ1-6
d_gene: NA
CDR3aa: ASSLLQVRSPLH

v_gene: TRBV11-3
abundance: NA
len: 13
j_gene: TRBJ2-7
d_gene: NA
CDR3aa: ASSLRDGPTYEQY

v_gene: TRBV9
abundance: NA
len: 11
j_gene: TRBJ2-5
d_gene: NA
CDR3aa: ASSVSTQETQY

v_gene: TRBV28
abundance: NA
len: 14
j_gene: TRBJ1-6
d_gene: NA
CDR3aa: ASSRRGPGYNSPLH

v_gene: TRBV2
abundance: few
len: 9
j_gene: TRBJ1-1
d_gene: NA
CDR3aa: ASSLYAAAF

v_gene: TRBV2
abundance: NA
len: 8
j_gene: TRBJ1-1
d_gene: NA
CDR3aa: ASSTIEAF

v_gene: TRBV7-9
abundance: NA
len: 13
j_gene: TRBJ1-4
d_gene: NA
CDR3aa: ASSFTQATNEKLF

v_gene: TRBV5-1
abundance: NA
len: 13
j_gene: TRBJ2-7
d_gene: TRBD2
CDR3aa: ASSLSSGSSYEQY

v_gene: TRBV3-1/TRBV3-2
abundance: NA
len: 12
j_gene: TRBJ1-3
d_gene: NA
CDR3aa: ASSLTVSGNTIY

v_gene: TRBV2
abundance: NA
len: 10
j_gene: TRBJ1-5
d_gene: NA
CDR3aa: ASLGLTGPQH

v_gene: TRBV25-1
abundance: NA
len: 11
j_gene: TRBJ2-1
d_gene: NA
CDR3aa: ASSEGSRYEQF

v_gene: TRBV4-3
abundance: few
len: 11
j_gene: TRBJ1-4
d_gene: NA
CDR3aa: ASSQDRNEKLF

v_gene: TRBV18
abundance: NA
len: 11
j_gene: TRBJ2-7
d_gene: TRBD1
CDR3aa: ASSPSGGNEQY